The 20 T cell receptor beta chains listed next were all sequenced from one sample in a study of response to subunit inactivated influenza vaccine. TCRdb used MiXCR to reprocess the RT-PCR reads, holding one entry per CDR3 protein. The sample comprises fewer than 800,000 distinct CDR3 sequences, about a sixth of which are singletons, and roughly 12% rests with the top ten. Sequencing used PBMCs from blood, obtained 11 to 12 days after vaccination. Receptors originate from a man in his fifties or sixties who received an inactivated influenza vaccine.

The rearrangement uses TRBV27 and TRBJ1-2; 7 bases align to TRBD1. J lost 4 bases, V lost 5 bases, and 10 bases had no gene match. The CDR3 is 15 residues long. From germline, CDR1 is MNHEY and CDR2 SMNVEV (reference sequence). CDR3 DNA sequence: TGTGCCAGCAGTACCGTCCGACAGGGCTTCTATGGCTACACCTTC. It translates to CASSTVRQGFYGYTF.

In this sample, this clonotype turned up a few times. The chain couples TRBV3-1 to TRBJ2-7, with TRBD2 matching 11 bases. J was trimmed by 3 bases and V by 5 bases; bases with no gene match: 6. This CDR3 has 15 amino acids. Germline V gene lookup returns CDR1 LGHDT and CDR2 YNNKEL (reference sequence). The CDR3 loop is CASSITSGSVYEQYF. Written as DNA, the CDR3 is TGTGCCAGCAGCATTACTAGCGGGAGTGTCTACGAGCAGTACTTC.

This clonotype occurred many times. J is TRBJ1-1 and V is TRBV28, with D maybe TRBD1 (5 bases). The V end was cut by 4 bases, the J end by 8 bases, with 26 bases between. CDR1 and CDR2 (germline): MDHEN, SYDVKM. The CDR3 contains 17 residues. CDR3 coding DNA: TGTGCCAGCAGTTATTTATGGGGTGCGGCTCGGGGGTCAGAAGCTTTCTTT. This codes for CASSYLWGAARGSEAFF.

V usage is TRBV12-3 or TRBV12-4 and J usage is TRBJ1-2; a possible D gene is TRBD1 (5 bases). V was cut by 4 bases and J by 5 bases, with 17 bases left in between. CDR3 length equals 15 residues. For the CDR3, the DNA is TGTGCCAGCAGTTCATTCAATCCGACAGTTTATGGCTACACCTTC. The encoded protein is CASSSFNPTVYGYTF.

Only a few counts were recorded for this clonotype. CDR3 sequence: CASSRGGSSTGELFF. The CDR3 bases are TGTGCCAGCAGCCGGGGGGGTAGCAGTACCGGGGAGCTGTTTTTT. V is TRBV4-2 and J is TRBJ2-2; 7 bases are shared with TRBD2. Trimming removed 4 bases from V and 5 bases from J; junction bases left unmatched: 7. The V gene's germline CDR1 is LGHNA and CDR2 YNFKEQ. The CDR3 sequence is 15 residues long.

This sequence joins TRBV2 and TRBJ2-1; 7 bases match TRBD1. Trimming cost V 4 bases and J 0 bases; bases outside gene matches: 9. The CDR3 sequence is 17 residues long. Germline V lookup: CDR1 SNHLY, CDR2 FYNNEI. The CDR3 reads CASSAGPGQLSYNEQFF. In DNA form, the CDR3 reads TGTGCCAGCAGTGCGGGACCGGGACAGCTCTCCTACAATGAGCAGTTCTTC.

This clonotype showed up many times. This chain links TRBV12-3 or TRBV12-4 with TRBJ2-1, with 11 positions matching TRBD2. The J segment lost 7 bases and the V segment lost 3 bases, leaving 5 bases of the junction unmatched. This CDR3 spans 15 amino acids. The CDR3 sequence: CASSFRLAGGNEQFF. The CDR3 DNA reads TGTGCCAGCAGTTTTCGGCTAGCGGGGGGAAATGAGCAGTTCTTC.

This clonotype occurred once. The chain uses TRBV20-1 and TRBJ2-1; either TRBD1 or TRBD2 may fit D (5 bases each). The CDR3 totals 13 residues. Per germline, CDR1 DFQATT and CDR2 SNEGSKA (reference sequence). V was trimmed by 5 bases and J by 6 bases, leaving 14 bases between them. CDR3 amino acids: CSAPKRGANEQFF. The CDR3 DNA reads TGCAGTGCTCCAAAACGAGGGGCCAATGAGCAGTTCTTC.

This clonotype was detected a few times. The CDR3 nucleotides read TGCGCCAGCAGCCTACAGGGCTTGGAGGAGACCCAGTACTTC. It codes for CASSLQGLEETQYF. The chain links TRBV4-1 to TRBJ2-5; D is possibly TRBD1 (6 bases). The germline CDR1 and CDR2 sequences are MGHRA and YSYEKL. V lost 4 bases to trimming and J lost 5 bases, with 14 bases between them. The CDR3 contains 14 residues.

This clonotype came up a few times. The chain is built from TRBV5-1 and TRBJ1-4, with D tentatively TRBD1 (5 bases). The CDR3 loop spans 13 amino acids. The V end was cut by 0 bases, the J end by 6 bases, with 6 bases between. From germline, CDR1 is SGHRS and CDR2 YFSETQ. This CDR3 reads CASSLGRDEKLFF. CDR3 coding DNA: TGCGCCAGCAGCTTGGGCAGGGATGAAAAACTGTTTTTT.

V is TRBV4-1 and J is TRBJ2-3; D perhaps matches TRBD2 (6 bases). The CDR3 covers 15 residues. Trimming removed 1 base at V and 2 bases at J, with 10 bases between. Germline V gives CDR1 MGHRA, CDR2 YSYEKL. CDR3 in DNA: TGCGCCAGCAGCCAAGTGGGACTTTTCACAGATACGCAGTATTTT. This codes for CASSQVGLFTDTQYF.

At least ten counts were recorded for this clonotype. The CDR3 here is CASSQSYRGGPHNEQFF. CDR3 bases: TGTGCCAGCAGCCAAAGCTATCGGGGGGGGCCCCACAATGAGCAGTTCTTC. The chain uses TRBV7-6 and TRBJ2-1, with 8 positions matching TRBD2. There are 17 residues in the CDR3. Germline lookup yields CDR1 SGHVS and CDR2 FNYEAQ. V shed 5 bases, J shed 5 bases, and the junction held 14 bases outside the gene matches.

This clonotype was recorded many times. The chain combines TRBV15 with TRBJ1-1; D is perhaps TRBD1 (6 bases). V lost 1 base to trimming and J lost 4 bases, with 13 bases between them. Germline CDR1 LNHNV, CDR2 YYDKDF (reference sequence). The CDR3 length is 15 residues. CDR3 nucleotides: TGTGCCACCAGCAGAGGTCCGGCAGGGGCCACTGAAGCTTTCTTT. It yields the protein CATSRGPAGATEAFF.

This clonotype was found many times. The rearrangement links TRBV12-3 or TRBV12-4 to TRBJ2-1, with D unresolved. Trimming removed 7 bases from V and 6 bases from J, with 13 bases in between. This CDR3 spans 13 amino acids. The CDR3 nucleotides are TGTGCCAGCACTCCTTCTGAGTTCAATGAGCAGTTCTTC. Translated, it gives CASTPSEFNEQFF.

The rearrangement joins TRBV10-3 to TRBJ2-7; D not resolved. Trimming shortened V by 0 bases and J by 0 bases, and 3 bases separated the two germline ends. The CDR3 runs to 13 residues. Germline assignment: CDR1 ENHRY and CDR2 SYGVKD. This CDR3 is CAISESRSYEQYF. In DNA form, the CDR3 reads TGTGCCATCAGTGAGTCCCGCTCCTACGAGCAGTACTTC.

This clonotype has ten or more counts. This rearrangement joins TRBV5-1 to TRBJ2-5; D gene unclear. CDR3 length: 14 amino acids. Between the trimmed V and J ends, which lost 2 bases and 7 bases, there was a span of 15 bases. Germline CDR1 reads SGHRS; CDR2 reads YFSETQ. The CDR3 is CASSFSSPMGTQYF. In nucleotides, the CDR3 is TGCGCCAGCAGCTTCTCCTCACCGATGGGGACCCAGTACTTC.

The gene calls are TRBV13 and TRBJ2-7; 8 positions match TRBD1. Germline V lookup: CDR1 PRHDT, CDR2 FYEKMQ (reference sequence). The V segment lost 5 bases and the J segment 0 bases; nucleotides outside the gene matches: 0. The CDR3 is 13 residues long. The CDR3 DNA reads TGTGCCAGCAGCACAGGGGGCTCCTACGAGCAGTACTTC. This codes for CASSTGGSYEQYF. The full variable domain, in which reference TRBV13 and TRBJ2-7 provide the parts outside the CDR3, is AAGVIQSPRHLIKEKRETATLKCYPIPRHDTVYWYQQGPGQDPQFLISFYEKMQSDKGSIPDRFSAQQFSDYHSELNMSSLELGDSALYFCASSTGGSYEQYFGPGTRLTVT.

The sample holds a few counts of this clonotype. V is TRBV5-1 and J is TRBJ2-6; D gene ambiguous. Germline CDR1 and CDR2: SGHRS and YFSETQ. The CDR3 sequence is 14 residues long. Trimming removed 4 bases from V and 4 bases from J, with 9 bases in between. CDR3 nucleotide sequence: TGCGCCAGCAGCCACGTAACCGGGGCCAACGTCCTGACTTTC. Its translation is CASSHVTGANVLTF.

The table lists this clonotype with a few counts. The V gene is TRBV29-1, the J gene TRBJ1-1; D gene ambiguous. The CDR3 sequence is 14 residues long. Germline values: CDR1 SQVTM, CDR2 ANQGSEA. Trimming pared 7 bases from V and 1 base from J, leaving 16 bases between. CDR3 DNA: TGCAGCGGGGCCCAGGCACTGGGGAACACTGAAGCTTTCTTT. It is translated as CSGAQALGNTEAFF.

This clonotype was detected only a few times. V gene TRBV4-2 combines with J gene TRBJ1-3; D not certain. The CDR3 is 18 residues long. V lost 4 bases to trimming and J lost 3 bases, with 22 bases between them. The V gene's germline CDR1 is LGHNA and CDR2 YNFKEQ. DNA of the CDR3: TGTGCCAGCAGCCGAACTCATTCGGCAGTCCGTGATGGAAACACCATATATTTT. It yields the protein CASSRTHSAVRDGNTIYF.